Given below is one T cell receptor beta chain in context. Its antigen is as yet unknown. Then a second PCR, running roughly 7 to 11 cycles, was carried out with a sample-barcoded 5' primer and a J-beta primer mix. One entry per CDR3 protein results from TCRdb running MiXCR on the 5' RACE reads. The sample lists 1.5 million or so distinct CDR3 sequences, 40% to 50% seen once, with under 8% in the top ten. The V gene's germline CDR1 is MNHEY and CDR2 SVGAGI. V shed 6 bases and J shed 11 bases, with 19 bases lying between them. The CDR3 extends over 14 amino acids. Total RNA, at least 5.5 micrograms per sample, came from PBMCs. This entry belongs to a study of blood T cells in healthy people across ages. Study results and caveats: Long-lived donors exceeded aged donors in naive CD4+ cells and diversity.

The source is a woman aged 18-29 years in good health. Sequencing was done on a sample of blood. The V gene is TRBV6-5, the J gene TRBJ2-2; D possibly corresponds to TRBD1 (7 bases). The CDR3 DNA is TGTGCCAGCAGATGGGACAGAAGACTAGGAGAGCTGTTTTTT. This codes for CASRWDRRLGELFF.